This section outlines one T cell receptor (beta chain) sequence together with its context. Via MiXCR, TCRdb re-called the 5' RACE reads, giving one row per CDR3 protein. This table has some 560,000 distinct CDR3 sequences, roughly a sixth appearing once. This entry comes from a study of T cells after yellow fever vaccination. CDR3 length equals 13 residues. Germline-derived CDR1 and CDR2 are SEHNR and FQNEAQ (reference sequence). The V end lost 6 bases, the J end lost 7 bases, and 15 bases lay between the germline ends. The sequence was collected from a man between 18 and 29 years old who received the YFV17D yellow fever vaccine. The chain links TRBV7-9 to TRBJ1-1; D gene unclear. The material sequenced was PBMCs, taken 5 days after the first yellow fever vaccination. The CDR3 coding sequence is TGTGCCAGCAGTTACGCCGCCAGGCTTGAAGCTTTCTTT. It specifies CASSYAARLEAFF.